This TCR beta chain was profiled in a study of HIV-infected patients and healthy controls (dated by TCRdb to between 2012 and 2015). Turning to this clonotype: This clone's antigen is unknown. No base quality values were provided; no much bigger clone lies one nucleotide off.

The CDR3 holds 14 amino acids from the cysteine to the phenylalanine. Left in the record is the CDR3 DNA by itself, 42 bases read in frame from the first base. For CDR1 and CDR2, the germline V gene lists SGHTA and FQGNSA. V is pared back by 7 bases and J by 3 bases, with 15 bases lying between the germline termini. The library was produced with 5' RACE. Instrument on record: Illumina MiSeq. TCRdb trimmed public reads at Q25 via fastp, called clones via MiXCR and kept in-frame beta chains. Duplicate CDR3 protein sequences are folded into a single record with the most common DNA and genes. This sample lists about 64,000 distinct CDR3 sequences; about 19% were detected once. Approximately 1.5% of the sample lies in the top ten.

The sequence was obtained from a human donor in good health. The material sequenced was CD4+ T cells from blood. The rearrangement combines TRBV7-2 with TRBJ1-2; the D gene is possibly TRBD1, with 5 bases matching. The DNA is as follows: TGTGCCAGCAAACCCGACTGGGGGGACTATGGCTACACCTTC. The translation is CASKPDWGDYGYTF.